One sample yielded the 15 T cell receptor beta chains listed below, sequenced in a study of cytomegalovirus exposure and HLA in healthy donors. The PCR made use of 60 Vbeta and 13 Jbeta primers. Sequencing was performed with immunoSEQ multiplex PCR; in TCRdb, only in-frame clones are kept and a portion is missing. The sample includes about 180,000 clones, more than 70% of them seen just once. The sequencing sample was made of PBMCs. The receptors stem from a girl aged 5-17 years in good health and CMV-seropositive.

A few counts support this clone. J is TRBJ2-7 and V is TRBV7-2; D possibly corresponds to TRBD1 (5 bases). This CDR3 is built from 12 residues. V was shortened by 6 bases and J by 0 bases, with 6 bases between the two germline ends. The V gene's germline CDR1 is SGHTA and CDR2 FQGNSA. CDR3 nucleotides: TGTGCCAGCAGAAGGGGCTCCTACGAGCAGTACTTC. Its protein is CASRRGSYEQYF.

The chain has TRBV19 and TRBJ1-5, with 11 bases matching TRBD1. Germline-derived CDR1 and CDR2 are LNHDA and SQIVND (reference sequence). V shed 4 bases and J 5 bases; nucleotides not matched to a gene: 7. The CDR3 totals 16 residues. CDR3 loop: CASSNLPGQGDQPQHF. DNA of the CDR3: TGTGCCAGTAGTAACCTACCGGGACAGGGGGATCAGCCCCAGCATTTT. Supplemented by reference TRBV19 and TRBJ1-5, the full variable domain reads DGGITQSPKYLFRKEGQNVTLSCEQNLNHDAMYWYRQDPGQGLRLIYYSQIVNDFQKGDIAEGYSVSREKKESFPLTVTSAQKNPTAFYLCASSNLPGQGDQPQHFGDGTRLSIL.

V and J are TRBV30 and TRBJ2-7; TRBD2 might be the D (6 bases). The CDR3 totals 14 residues. CDR1 GTSNPN and CDR2 SVGIG come from the germline V gene (reference sequence). V lost 0 bases and J 5 bases, leaving 14 bases between the germline ends. CDR3: CAWSVRRGSHEQYF. CDR3 DNA sequence: TGTGCCTGGAGTGTACGACGGGGGTCCCACGAGCAGTACTTC.

The V gene is TRBV30, the J gene TRBJ2-1; D possibly corresponds to TRBD2 (5 bases). With 4 bases removed from V and 3 bases from J, the gap between germline ends came to 13 bases. From germline, CDR1 is GTSNPN and CDR2 SVGIG (reference sequence). This CDR3 has 14 amino acids. In DNA form, the CDR3 reads TGTGCCTGGACTCTCTCGGGGTACTACAATGAGCAGTTCTTC. This gives the protein CAWTLSGYYNEQFF.

The chain carries TRBV5-1 and TRBJ1-1; 8 bases match TRBD1. The CDR3 loop spans 16 amino acids. The germline V gene encodes CDR1 SGHRS and CDR2 YFSETQ. V was pared by 5 bases and J by 1 base, with 10 bases of the junction left unmatched. The CDR3 sequence is CASRKRTGLGNTEAFF. The CDR3 coding sequence is TGCGCCAGCAGGAAAAGGACAGGGCTGGGGAACACTGAAGCTTTCTTT. The variable domain in full, with the rest retrieved from reference TRBV5-1 and TRBJ1-1, is KAGVTQTPRYLIKTRGQQVTLSCSPISGHRSVSWYQQTPGQGLQFLFEYFSETQRNKGNFPGRFSGRQFSNSRSEMNVSTLELGDSALYLCASRKRTGLGNTEAFFGQGTRLTVV.

V and J are TRBV7-9 and TRBJ1-1; 10 bases are a match to TRBD1. The J segment lost 1 base and the V segment lost 5 bases, leaving 4 bases of the junction unmatched. The CDR3 contains 15 residues. Germline CDR1 and CDR2: SEHNR and FQNEAQ (reference sequence). CDR3 nucleotide sequence: TGTGCCAGCAGCCCCCGGACAGGGGGGAACACTGAAGCTTTCTTT. Its translation is CASSPRTGGNTEAFF.

The chain couples TRBV25-1 to TRBJ1-2; D is possibly TRBD1 (6 bases). CDR1 MGHDK and CDR2 SYGVNS come from the germline V gene. This CDR3 has 14 amino acids. V was clipped by 4 bases and J by 0 bases, with 9 bases between them. The DNA for the CDR3 is TGTGCCAGCAGTGCCGACAGGTCTAACTATGGCTACACCTTC. Its translation: CASSADRSNYGYTF.

The chain couples TRBV5-4 to TRBJ2-5; 8 positions agree with TRBD2. CDR3 length: 14 amino acids. The J segment lost 4 bases and the V segment lost 5 bases, leaving 7 bases of the junction unmatched. Germline values: CDR1 SGHNT, CDR2 YYREEE (reference sequence). The chain's CDR3 is CASSFAGTRETQYF. As DNA, the CDR3 is TGTGCCAGCAGTTTCGCCGGGACTAGAGAGACCCAGTACTTC.

The chain links TRBV19 to TRBJ2-5; TRBD2 aligns across 8 bases. Germline CDR1 is LNHDA and CDR2 is SQIVND (reference sequence). This CDR3 comprises 14 residues. With 9 bases clipped from V and 5 bases from J, the junction kept 11 bases outside the gene matches. The CDR3, as DNA: TGTGCCAGCGAGAGAATGGCGGGAGGCGAGACCCAGTACTTC. Protein sequence: CASERMAGGETQYF.

V usage is TRBV27 and J usage is TRBJ2-1; 14 bases map to TRBD2. CDR3 length equals 17 residues. Germline assignment: CDR1 MNHEY and CDR2 SMNVEV (reference sequence). V shed 5 bases and J 6 bases; nucleotides not matched to a gene: 9. The DNA for the CDR3 is TGTGCCAGCAGTCCGACTAGCGGGAGGGCCTCCCTCAATGAGCAGTTCTTC. Its translation: CASSPTSGRASLNEQFF.

The CDR3 sequence is CASSLAGYIADTQYF. CDR3 bases: TGTGCCAGCAGTCTAGCGGGATATATAGCAGATACGCAGTATTTT. The rearrangement uses TRBV2 and TRBJ2-3; the match to TRBD2 covers 9 bases. CDR1 and CDR2 (germline): SNHLY, FYNNEI. J was trimmed by 4 bases and V by 5 bases; bases with no gene match: 7. This CDR3 spans 15 amino acids.

J is TRBJ2-3 and V is TRBV4-3; 9 nucleotides line up with TRBD1. The CDR3 has 16 residues. The V gene's germline CDR1 is LGHNA and CDR2 YSLEER. Trimming cost V 1 base and J 1 base; bases outside gene matches: 3. For the CDR3, the DNA is TGCGCCAGCAGCCAAGGGGACAGGGTCGGCACAGATACGCAGTATTTT. Translation: CASSQGDRVGTDTQYF.

This clone is a singleton in its sample. The gene calls are TRBV30 and TRBJ2-7; 9 bases agree with TRBD1. V was pared by 5 bases and J by 7 bases, with 12 bases of the junction left unmatched. Germline V gives CDR1 GTSNPN, CDR2 SVGIG (reference sequence). The CDR3 runs 14 residues. This CDR3 reads CAWERRDREVEQYF. Written as DNA, the CDR3 is TGTGCCTGGGAACGGAGGGACAGGGAGGTGGAGCAGTACTTC. The whole variable domain, filled in from reference TRBV30 and TRBJ2-7, reads SQTIHQWPATLVQPVGSPLSLECTVEGTSNPNLYWYRQAAGRGLQLLFYSVGIGQISSEVPQNLSASRPQDRQFILSSKKLLLSDSGFYLCAWERRDREVEQYFGPGTRLTVT.

The chain joins TRBV9 to TRBJ2-1, with 10 positions matching TRBD2. With 0 bases clipped from V and 4 bases from J, the junction kept 10 bases outside the gene matches. This CDR3 has 18 amino acids. Per germline, CDR1 SGDLS and CDR2 YYNGEE. Here the CDR3 reads CASSVAGDSGRIYNEQFF. The CDR3 coding sequence is TGTGCCAGCAGCGTAGCCGGTGATAGCGGGAGGATATACAATGAGCAGTTCTTC.

V and J are TRBV7-9 and TRBJ2-1; TRBD2 matches 8 bases. CDR1 and CDR2 from the germline V gene are SEHNR and FQNEAQ (reference sequence). The trim removed 0 bases at V and 2 bases at J, leaving 3 bases unmatched. The CDR3 contains 16 residues. The CDR3 nucleotides are TGTGCCAGCAGCTTAGCCGGGACTAGGGCCTACAATGAGCAGTTCTTC. This translates into CASSLAGTRAYNEQFF. Full variable domain (remainder filled in from reference TRBV7-9 and TRBJ2-1): DTGVSQNPRHKITKRGQNVTFRCDPISEHNRLYWYRQTLGQGPEFLTYFQNEAQLEKSRLLSDRFSAERPKGSFSTLEIQRTEQGDSAMYLCASSLAGTRAYNEQFFGPGTRLTVL.